Sequencing of this T cell receptor (beta chain) was carried out in a study of T-cell memory formation after mild COVID-19. The V and J ends lost 5 bases and 2 bases, in that order; junction bases with no gene match: 10. The CDR3 totals 16 residues. The germline gives CDR1 SEHNR, CDR2 FQNEAQ (reference sequence). Each CDR3 protein is one row after TCRdb ran MiXCR on the 5' RACE reads. The table lists a few hundred thousand distinct CDR3 sequences, 21% of them singletons, with under 15% in the top ten. This clonotype was counted a few times. This TCR derives from an adult woman who had mild COVID-19 (a few samples of this study predate the infection). Cell type and time point are not known. Sequenced: PBMCs or a T cell subset sorted from them (not recorded which). The chain recombines TRBV7-9 with TRBJ2-3, with 7 positions matching TRBD2. CDR3 DNA sequence: TGTGCCAGCAGCGCCCGATTGGGGACTAACACAGATACGCAGTATTTT. Its protein product is CASSARLGTNTDTQYF.